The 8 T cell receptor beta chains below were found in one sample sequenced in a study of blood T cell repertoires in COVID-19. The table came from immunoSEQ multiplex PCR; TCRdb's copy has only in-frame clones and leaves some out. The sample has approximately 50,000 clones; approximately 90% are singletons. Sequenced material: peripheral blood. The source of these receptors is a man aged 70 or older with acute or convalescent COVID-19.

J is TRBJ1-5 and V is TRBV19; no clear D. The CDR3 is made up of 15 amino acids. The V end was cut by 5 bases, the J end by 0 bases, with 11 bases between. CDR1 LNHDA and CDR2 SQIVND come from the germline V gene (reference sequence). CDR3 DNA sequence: TGTGCCAGTAGTGTTACAACGTATAGCAATCAGCCCCAGCATTTT. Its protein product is CASSVTTYSNQPQHF.

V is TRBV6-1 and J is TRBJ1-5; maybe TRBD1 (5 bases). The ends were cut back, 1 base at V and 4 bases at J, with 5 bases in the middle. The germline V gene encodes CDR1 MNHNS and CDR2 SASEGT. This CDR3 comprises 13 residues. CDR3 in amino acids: CASSEGTNQPQHF. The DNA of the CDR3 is TGTGCCAGCAGTGAAGGGACAAATCAGCCCCAGCATTTT.

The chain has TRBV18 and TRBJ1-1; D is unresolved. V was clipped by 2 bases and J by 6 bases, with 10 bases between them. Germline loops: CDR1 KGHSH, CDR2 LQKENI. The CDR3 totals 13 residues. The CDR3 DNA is TGTGCCAGCTCACCAGCCTTGAGCGCTGAAGCTTTCTTT. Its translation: CASSPALSAEAFF.

CDR3 region: CASSSTGGGNIQYF. CDR3 nucleotide sequence: TGTGCCAGCAGCTCAACGGGGGGTGGGAACATTCAGTACTTC. The rearrangement joins TRBV7-9 to TRBJ2-4; 7 positions match TRBD2. Germline V gene lookup returns CDR1 SEHNR and CDR2 FQNEAQ (reference sequence). J gave up 7 bases and V 4 bases, and 7 bases lay outside the gene matches. CDR3 length: 14 amino acids. Based on the CDR3 plus reference TRBV7-9 and TRBJ2-4, the full variable domain is DTGVSQNPRHKITKRGQNVTFRCDPISEHNRLYWYRQTLGQGPEFLTYFQNEAQLEKSRLLSDRFSAERPKGSFSTLEIQRTEQGDSAMYLCASSSTGGGNIQYFGAGTRLSVL.

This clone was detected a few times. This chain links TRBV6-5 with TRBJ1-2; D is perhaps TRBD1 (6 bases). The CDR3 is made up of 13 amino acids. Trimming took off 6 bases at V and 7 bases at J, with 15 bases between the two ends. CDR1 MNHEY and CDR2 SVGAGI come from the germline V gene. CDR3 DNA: TGTGCCAGCAGCCCACAGGGAAAGGGTGGCTACACCTTC. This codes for CASSPQGKGGYTF.

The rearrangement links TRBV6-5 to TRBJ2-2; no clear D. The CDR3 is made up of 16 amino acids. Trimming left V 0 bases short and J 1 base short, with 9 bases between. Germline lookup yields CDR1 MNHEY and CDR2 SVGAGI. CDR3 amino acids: CASSYSNQLNTGELFF. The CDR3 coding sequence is TGTGCCAGCAGTTACTCGAACCAACTGAACACCGGGGAGCTGTTTTTT.

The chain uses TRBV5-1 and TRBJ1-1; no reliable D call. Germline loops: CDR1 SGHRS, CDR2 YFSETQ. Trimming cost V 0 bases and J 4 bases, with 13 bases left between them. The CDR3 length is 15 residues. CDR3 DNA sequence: TGCGCCAGCAGCTTGGCGGAGGGCCCATTCACTGAAGCTTTCTTT. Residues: CASSLAEGPFTEAFF.

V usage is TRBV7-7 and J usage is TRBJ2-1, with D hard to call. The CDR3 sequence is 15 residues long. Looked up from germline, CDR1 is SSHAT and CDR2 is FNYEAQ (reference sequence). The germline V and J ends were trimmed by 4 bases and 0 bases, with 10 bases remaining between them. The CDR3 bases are TGTGCCAGCAGCTCATACAGAAACTCCTACAATGAGCAGTTCTTC. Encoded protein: CASSSYRNSYNEQFF.